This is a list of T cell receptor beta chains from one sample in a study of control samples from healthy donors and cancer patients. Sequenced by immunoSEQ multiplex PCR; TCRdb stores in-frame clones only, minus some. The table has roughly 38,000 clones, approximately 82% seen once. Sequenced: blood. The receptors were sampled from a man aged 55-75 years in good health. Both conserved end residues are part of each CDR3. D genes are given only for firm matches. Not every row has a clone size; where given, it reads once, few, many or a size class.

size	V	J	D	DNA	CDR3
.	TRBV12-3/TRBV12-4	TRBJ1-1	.	TGTGCCAGCCGACAACCGGCACACCTTGAAGCTTTCTTT	CASRQPAHLEAFF
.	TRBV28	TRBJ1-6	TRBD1	TGTGCCAGCAGCCCCGGACAGGCCAGTTACTATAATTCACCCCTCCACTTT	CASSPGQASYYNSPLHF
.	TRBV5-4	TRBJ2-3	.	TGTGCCAGCAGCTTGGGGCAGGGACCAGATACGCAGTATTTT	CASSLGQGPDTQYF
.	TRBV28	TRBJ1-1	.	TGTGCCAGCAGTACTGGTGGCAGACGCCCGAACACTGAAGCTTTCTTT	CASSTGGRRPNTEAFF
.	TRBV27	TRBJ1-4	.	TGTGCCAGCAGTGCACCGGGGGCTTCCGAGGAAAAACTGTTTTTT	CASSAPGASEEKLFF
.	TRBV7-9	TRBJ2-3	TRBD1	TGTGCCAGCAGCTCATTCTCGACAGGGAGCACAGATACGCAGTATTTT	CASSSFSTGSTDTQYF
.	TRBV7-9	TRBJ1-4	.	TGTGCCAGCAGCTCCCGTATGGGTCATGAAAAACTGTTTTTT	CASSSRMGHEKLFF
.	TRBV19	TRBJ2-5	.	TGTGCCAGTAGTCCCTTTAATGCGGAGTACCAAGAGACCCAGTACTTC	CASSPFNAEYQETQYF
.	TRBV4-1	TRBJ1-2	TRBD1	TGCGCCAGCAGCCAAGATGCCGGGACAGGGTTCAACTATGGCTACACCTTC	CASSQDAGTGFNYGYTF
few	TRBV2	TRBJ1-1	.	TGTGCCAGCAGAACCCGGACAGCTGAAGCTTTCTTT	CASRTRTAEAFF
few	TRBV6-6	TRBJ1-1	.	TGTGCCGGTTGGGGCTCCGAACGAGCTTTCTTT	CAGWGSERAFF
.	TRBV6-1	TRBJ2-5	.	TGTGCCAGCAGTGACGGTCGAGGGTCTCGGGAGACCCAGTACTTC	CASSDGRGSRETQYF
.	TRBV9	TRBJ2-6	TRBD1	TGTGCCAGCAGGCCGGGACAGGGAGTTCTCTCTGGGGCCAACGTCCTGACTTTC	CASRPGQGVLSGANVLTF
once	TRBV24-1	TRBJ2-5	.	TGTGCCACCAGTGACACGGGGGGCGCGGGAGAGACCCAGTACTTC	CATSDTGGAGETQYF
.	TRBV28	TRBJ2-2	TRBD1	TGTGCCAGCAGTTCCCCCCTAGGGACAGGGGATACCGGGGAGCTGTTTTTT	CASSSPLGTGDTGELFF
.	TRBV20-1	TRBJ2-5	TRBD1	TGCAGTGCTAGTATTGGGACAGGGGCCTTACAAGAGACCCAGTACTTC	CSASIGTGALQETQYF
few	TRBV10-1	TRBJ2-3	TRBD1	TGCGCCAGCAGCCCAGGGGGAAGCACAGATACGCAGTATTTT	CASSPGGSTDTQYF
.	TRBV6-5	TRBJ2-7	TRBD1	TGTGCCAGCAGTCAACCGGGACAGGGTTACTACGAGCAGTACTTC	CASSQPGQGYYEQYF
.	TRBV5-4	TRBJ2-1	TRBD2	TGTGCCAGCAGCTCGCGGACTAGCGGGGCTTACAATGAGCAGTTCTTC	CASSSRTSGAYNEQFF
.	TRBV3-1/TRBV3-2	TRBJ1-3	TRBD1	TGTGCCAGCAGCCAATTTAGACAGGGACCGCAGCTAGCTGGAAACACCATATATTTT	CASSQFRQGPQLAGNTIYF
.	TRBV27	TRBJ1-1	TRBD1	TGTGCCAGCAGTTCCCTCCCCTCCCCGGGACAGGGAAAAACTGAAGCTTTCTTT	CASSSLPSPGQGKTEAFF
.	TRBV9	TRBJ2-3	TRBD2	TGTGCCAGCAGCACTACCGGGACTAGCGGCACAGATACGCAGTATTTT	CASSTTGTSGTDTQYF
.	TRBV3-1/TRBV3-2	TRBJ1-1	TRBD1	TGTGCCAGCAGCCTTAACAGGGGGCAAGGCACTGAAGCTTTCTTT	CASSLNRGQGTEAFF
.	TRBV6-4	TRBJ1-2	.	TGTGCCAGCAGTGACCGCGGGTCCTTCCCCTATGGCTACACCTTC	CASSDRGSFPYGYTF
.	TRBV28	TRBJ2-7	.	TGTGCCAGCAGTCCCACTGTACTGAATCCCTCCTACGAGCAGTACTTC	CASSPTVLNPSYEQYF
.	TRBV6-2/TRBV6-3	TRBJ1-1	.	TGTGCCAGCAGTTACTCGATAAGGGCCGTGAACACTGAAGCTTTCTTT	CASSYSIRAVNTEAFF
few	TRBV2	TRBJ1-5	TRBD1	TGTGCCAGCAGCTCGACCCTGGGACAGGTCGTTAGCAATCAGCCCCAGCATTTT	CASSSTLGQVVSNQPQHF
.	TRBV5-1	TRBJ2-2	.	TGCGCCAGCACTCTATTGGCAGGGGCCAACACCGGGGAGCTGTTTTTT	CASTLLAGANTGELFF
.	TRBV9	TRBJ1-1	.	TGTGCCAGTGGACTGGGGGGGAACACTGAAGCTTTCTTT	CASGLGGNTEAFF
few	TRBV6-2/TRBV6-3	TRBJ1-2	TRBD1	TGTGCCAGCAGCCCGACAGGGGGCGGATATGGCTACACCTTC	CASSPTGGGYGYTF
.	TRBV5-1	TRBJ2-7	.	TGCGCCAGCAGCGGCGGGCTGGCCTACGAGCAGTACTTC	CASSGGLAYEQYF
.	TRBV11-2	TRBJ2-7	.	TGTGCCAGCAGGTCCCCGGGACGCAACTCCTACGAGCAGTACTTC	CASRSPGRNSYEQYF
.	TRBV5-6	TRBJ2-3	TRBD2	TGTGCCAGCAGCCGGACTAGCGGAAATACGCAGTATTTT	CASSRTSGNTQYF
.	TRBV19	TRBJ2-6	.	TGTGCCAGTAGTATCGAGGGAATTGCCCTTCCTGGGGCCAACGTCCTGACTTTC	CASSIEGIALPGANVLTF
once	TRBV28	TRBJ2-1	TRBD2	TGTGCCAGCAGCCGGAATAGCGGGAGTCAATATAATGAGCAGTTCTTC	CASSRNSGSQYNEQFF
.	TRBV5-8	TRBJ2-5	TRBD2	TGTGCCAGCAGCTTGATGGGTAGCGGGGGTCAAGGGACCCAGTACTTC	CASSLMGSGGQGTQYF
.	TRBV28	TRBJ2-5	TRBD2	TGTGCCAGCCTAGCGGCTGGTAGCGAGACCCAGTACTTC	CASLAAGSETQYF
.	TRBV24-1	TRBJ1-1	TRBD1	TGTGCCACCAGTGATTCAACAGGGGACACTGAAGCTTTCTTT	CATSDSTGDTEAFF
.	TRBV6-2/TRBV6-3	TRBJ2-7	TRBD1	TGTGCCAGCAGTTGGAGACAGGGGGCGGAAGAGCAGTACTTC	CASSWRQGAEEQYF
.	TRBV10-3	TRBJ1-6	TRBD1	TGTGCCATCAGTGACGGGGGACAGGGGCGTTCACCCCTCCACTTT	CAISDGGQGRSPLHF
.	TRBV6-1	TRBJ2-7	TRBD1	TGTGCCAGCAGTGGACTTGGGACAGATAACACCTACGAGCAGTACTTC	CASSGLGTDNTYEQYF
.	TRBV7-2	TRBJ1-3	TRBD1	TGTGCCAGCGGGACAGGGATTGGAAACACCATATATTTT	CASGTGIGNTIYF
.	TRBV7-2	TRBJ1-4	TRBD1	TGTGCCAGCAGCTTAGCTAGGGGGCGTAATGAAAAACTGTTTTTT	CASSLARGRNEKLFF
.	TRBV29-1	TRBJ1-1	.	TGCAGCGTTCTCGGACAGCTGAACACTGAAGCTTTCTTT	CSVLGQLNTEAFF
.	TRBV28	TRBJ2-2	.	TGTGCCAGCGGGGGGAACAGGGGTTTGTGGAACACCGGGGAGCTGTTTTTT	CASGGNRGLWNTGELFF
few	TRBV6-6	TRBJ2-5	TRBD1	TGTGCCAGCAGTTACCGGGACAGTCAAGAGACCCAGTACTTC	CASSYRDSQETQYF
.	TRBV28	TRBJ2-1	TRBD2	TGTGCCAGCACCCCGGGAACTAGCGGGAAATATGAGCAGTTCTTC	CASTPGTSGKYEQFF
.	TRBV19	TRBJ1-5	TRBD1	TGTGCCAGTAGTATTACTCCCCAGACAGGGGGCAATCAGCCCCAGCATTTT	CASSITPQTGGNQPQHF
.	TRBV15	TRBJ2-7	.	TGTGCCACCAGGGAGGACCCAGTAATCTACGAGCAGTACTTC	CATREDPVIYEQYF
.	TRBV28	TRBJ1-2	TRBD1	TGTGCCAGCAGCCTAGGGGACAGGGGGCGCAACTATGGCTACACCTTC	CASSLGDRGRNYGYTF
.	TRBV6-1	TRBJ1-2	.	TGTGCCAGCAGTGAAGCAGGGGGCTATGGCTACACCTTC	CASSEAGGYGYTF
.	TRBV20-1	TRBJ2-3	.	TGCAGTGCTCAGGGGACAGATACGCAGTATTTT	CSAQGTDTQYF
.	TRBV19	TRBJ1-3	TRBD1	TGTGCCAGTAGTACGCTGGGACAGCACTTCTGGAGCTCTGGAAACACCATATATTTT	CASSTLGQHFWSSGNTIYF